Shown below are 17 T cell receptor beta chains from a single sample sequenced in a study of blood T cell repertoires in COVID-19. Sequencing used immunoSEQ multiplex PCR; TCRdb keeps in-frame clones, though not all of them. The sample carries some 250,000 clones, approximately 87% recorded once. The sample taken for sequencing was peripheral blood. The source is a man between 60 and 75 years old with acute or convalescent COVID-19.

The rearrangement uses TRBV7-3 and TRBJ1-5, with 7 bases fitting TRBD1. Trimming removed 5 bases from V and 5 bases from J; junction bases left unmatched: 9. The CDR3 is made up of 15 amino acids. The V gene's germline CDR1 is SGHTA and CDR2 FQGTGA. Written as DNA, the CDR3 is TGTGCCAGCAGCCCGACAGGGTTCACAGATCAGCCCCAGCATTTT. Amino acids: CASSPTGFTDQPQHF.

The chain combines TRBV20-1 with TRBJ2-1, with 9 bases that match TRBD2. The trim removed 3 bases at V and 10 bases at J, leaving 13 bases unmatched. The CDR3 loop spans 15 amino acids. The germline CDR1 and CDR2 sequences are DFQATT and SNEGSKA (reference sequence). This CDR3 reads CSASRREGGTHEQFF. The CDR3 DNA reads TGCAGTGCTAGTCGGCGGGAGGGCGGGACCCACGAGCAGTTCTTC.

This clone came up a few times. The J gene is TRBJ2-5, the V gene TRBV11-3; TRBD2 is a possible D gene (6 bases). The CDR3 spans 13 residues. CDR1 is SGHNT, CDR2 YENEEA, per germline. Trimming shortened V by 3 bases and J by 3 bases, and 8 bases separated the two germline ends. As DNA, the CDR3 is TGTGCCAGCAGCTTCGGCGGGGAAGAGACCCAGTACTTC. Translation gives CASSFGGEETQYF.

This chain links TRBV13 with TRBJ2-6; D is ambiguous. CDR1 is PRHDT and CDR2 is FYEKMQ in the germline V gene (reference sequence). CDR3 size: 16 residues. The germline V and J ends were trimmed by 4 bases and 0 bases, with 10 bases remaining between them. CDR3 DNA: TGTGCCAGCAGCTCGCGACAAAGCTCTGGGGCCAACGTCCTGACTTTC. This gives the protein CASSSRQSSGANVLTF.

Only a few counts were recorded for this clone. This chain links TRBV6-5 with TRBJ1-2; 7 bases map to TRBD1. CDR1 and CDR2 from the germline V gene are MNHEY and SVGAGI. The CDR3 runs 13 residues. The V gene end was trimmed by 7 bases and the J gene end by 5 bases; junction bases not matched to a gene: 7. The chain's CDR3 is CASNPTGWYGYTF. Written as DNA, the CDR3 is TGTGCCAGCAATCCGACAGGGTGGTATGGCTACACCTTC.

The V and J genes are TRBV6-1 and TRBJ2-1; TRBD2 agrees at 12 bases. V lost 3 bases and J lost 8; bases outside the gene matches: 5. Germline CDR1 is MNHNS and CDR2 is SASEGT. The CDR3 is 15 amino acids. The CDR3 loop is CASSEVTSGRDEQFF. The CDR3 region has the DNA TGTGCCAGCAGTGAGGTGACTAGCGGGAGAGATGAGCAGTTCTTC.

This clone was observed a handful of times. The chain links TRBV10-3 to TRBJ2-5; TRBD2 matches 10 bases. The germline gives CDR1 ENHRY, CDR2 SYGVKD. Trimming at V came to 10 bases and at J to 1 base, leaving 6 bases not matched to a gene. The CDR3 spans 14 residues. CDR3 residues: CATAGTSAQETQYF. The CDR3 DNA reads TGTGCCACCGCCGGGACTAGCGCCCAAGAGACCCAGTACTTC.

The rearrangement uses TRBV6-5 and TRBJ1-5; D may be TRBD1 (6 bases). The CDR3 has 13 amino acids. V was cut by 6 bases and J by 9 bases, with 15 bases left in between. From germline, CDR1 is MNHEY and CDR2 SVGAGI. The CDR3 is CASRTGVYGPQHF. CDR3 bases: TGTGCCAGCAGGACAGGAGTTTATGGGCCCCAGCATTTT.

The chain has TRBV9 and TRBJ1-2, with D unclear. V lost 0 bases to trimming and J lost 7 bases, with 10 bases between them. The CDR3 extends over 13 amino acids. Germline V CDR1 and CDR2: SGDLS, YYNGEE. The chain's CDR3 is CASSVGTEGGYTF. The CDR3 DNA is TGTGCCAGCAGCGTAGGTACAGAAGGTGGCTACACCTTC. The whole variable domain, remainder taken from reference TRBV9 and TRBJ1-2, is DSGVTQTPKHLITATGQRVTLRCSPRSGDLSVYWYQQSLDQGLQFLIQYYNGEERAKGNILERFSAQQFPDLHSELNLSSLELGDSALYFCASSVGTEGGYTFGSGTRLTVV.

The J gene is TRBJ2-1, the V gene TRBV4-3; the match to TRBD2 covers 11 bases. Trimming took 0 bases from V and 15 from J; bases not matched to a gene: 13. Germline CDR1 is LGHNA and CDR2 is YSLEER. The CDR3 has 16 residues. The CDR3 here is CASSQEGGTSGKNRFF. CDR3 in DNA: TGCGCCAGCAGCCAAGAAGGAGGGACTAGCGGTAAAAACCGGTTCTTC.

This chain links TRBV29-1 with TRBJ1-1, with D unresolved. The CDR3 extends over 14 amino acids. V gave up 2 bases and J gave up 0 bases, with 10 bases separating them. The V gene's germline CDR1 is SQVTM and CDR2 ANQGSEA. CDR3 region: CSVENPSVNTEAFF. DNA of the CDR3: TGCAGCGTTGAAAATCCCAGCGTGAACACTGAAGCTTTCTTT.

The chain recombines TRBV18 with TRBJ2-3, with TRBD2 matching 8 bases. This CDR3 spans 18 amino acids. The trim removed 3 bases at V and 5 bases at J, leaving 16 bases unmatched. Germline V lookup: CDR1 KGHSH, CDR2 LQKENI. The CDR3 loop is CASSPLSGGGLYRDTQYF. As DNA, the CDR3 is TGTGCCAGCTCACCCCTATCCGGGGGGGGTTTATACAGAGATACGCAGTATTTT. The full variable domain, its missing parts supplied by reference TRBV18 and TRBJ2-3, is NAGVMQNPRHLVRRRGQEARLRCSPMKGHSHVYWYRQLPEEGLKFMVYLQKENIIDESGMPKERFSAEFPKEGPSILRIQQVVRGDSAAYFCASSPLSGGGLYRDTQYFGPGTRLTVL.

The chain is built from TRBV5-4 and TRBJ1-4; 7 bases are shared with TRBD1. The V gene's germline CDR1 is SGHNT and CDR2 YYREEE (reference sequence). The V and J ends lost 4 bases and 8 bases, in that order; junction bases with no gene match: 5. This CDR3 contains 13 residues. The CDR3 loop is CASSPGQREKLFF. CDR3 nucleotide sequence: TGTGCCAGCAGCCCGGGACAGAGAGAAAAACTGTTTTTT. The full variable domain, rest sourced from reference TRBV5-4 and TRBJ1-4, is ETGVTQSPTHLIKTRGQQVTLRCSSQSGHNTVSWYQQALGQGPQFIFQYYREEENGRGNFPPRFSGLQFPNYSSELNVNALELDDSALYLCASSPGQREKLFFGSGTQLSVL.

The chain couples TRBV28 to TRBJ1-2, with D perhaps TRBD1 (6 bases). In germline, CDR1 is MDHEN, CDR2 SYDVKM. The V and J ends lost 3 bases and 8 bases respectively, with 13 bases between them. The CDR3 is 13 amino acids. The CDR3 bases are TGTGCCAGCAGTTTTGGCGGGGGCGGCGGCTACACCTTC. It codes for CASSFGGGGGYTF.

CDR3 DNA: TGTACCACCCGGGGGGGAGGCAGCTCCTACAATGAGCAGTTCTTC. Translating it yields CTTRGGGSSYNEQFF. The chain recombines TRBV27 with TRBJ2-1, with 8 bases matching TRBD2. The germline CDR1 and CDR2 sequences are MNHEY and SMNVEV (reference sequence). The CDR3 is 15 amino acids.

This clone has only one observation. The gene calls are TRBV7-2 and TRBJ1-6; 11 nucleotides match TRBD1. Germline CDR1 and CDR2: SGHTA and FQGNSA. The CDR3 totals 17 residues. The V segment lost 5 bases and the J segment 8 bases; nucleotides outside the gene matches: 11. The CDR3 coding sequence is TGTGCCAGCAGCCGTACGGGACGGACAGGGGGCTATTCACCCCTCCACTTT. Encoded protein: CASSRTGRTGGYSPLHF.

The chain has TRBV18 and TRBJ1-2; no clear D gene. Germline lookup yields CDR1 KGHSH and CDR2 LQKENI. Trimming removed 2 bases at V and 5 bases at J, with 12 bases between. This CDR3 spans 14 amino acids. The CDR3 protein is CASSPTPEPYGYTF. Written as DNA, the CDR3 is TGTGCCAGCTCACCAACACCCGAACCGTATGGCTACACCTTC.